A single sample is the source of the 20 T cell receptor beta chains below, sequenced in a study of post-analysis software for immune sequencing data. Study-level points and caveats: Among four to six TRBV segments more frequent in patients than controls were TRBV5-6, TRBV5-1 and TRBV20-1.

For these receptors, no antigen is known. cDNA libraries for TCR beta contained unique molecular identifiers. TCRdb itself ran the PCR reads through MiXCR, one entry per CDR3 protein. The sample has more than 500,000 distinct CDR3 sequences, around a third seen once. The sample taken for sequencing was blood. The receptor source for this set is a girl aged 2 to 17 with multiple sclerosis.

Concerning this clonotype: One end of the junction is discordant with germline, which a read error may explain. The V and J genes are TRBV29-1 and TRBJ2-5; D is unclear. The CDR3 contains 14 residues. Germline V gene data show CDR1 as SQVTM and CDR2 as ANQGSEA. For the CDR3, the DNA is TGCAGCGTTGGGGCAGCAACGACCCAAGAGGCCCAGTACTTC. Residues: CSVGAATTQEAQYF.

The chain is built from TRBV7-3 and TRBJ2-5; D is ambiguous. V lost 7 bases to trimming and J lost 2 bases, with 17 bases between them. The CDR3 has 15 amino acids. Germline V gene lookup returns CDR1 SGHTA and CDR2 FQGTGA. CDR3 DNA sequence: TGTGCCAGCACCATCACCAGAGTGATTCAAGAGACCCAGTACTTC. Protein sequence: CASTITRVIQETQYF.

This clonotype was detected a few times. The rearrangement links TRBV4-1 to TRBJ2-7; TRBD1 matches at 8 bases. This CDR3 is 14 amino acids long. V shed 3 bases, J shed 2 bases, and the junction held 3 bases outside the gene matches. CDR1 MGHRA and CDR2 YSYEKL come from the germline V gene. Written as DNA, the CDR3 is TGCGCCAGCAGCCAGACACAGGGGGCCTACGAGCAGTACTTC. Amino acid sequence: CASSQTQGAYEQYF.

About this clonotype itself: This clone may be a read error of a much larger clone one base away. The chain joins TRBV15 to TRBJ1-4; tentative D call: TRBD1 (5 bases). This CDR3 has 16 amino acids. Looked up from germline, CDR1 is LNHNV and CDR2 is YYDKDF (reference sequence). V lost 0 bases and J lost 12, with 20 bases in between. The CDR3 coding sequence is TGTGCCACCAGCAGAGATCCCAGGGCTGCGAGTACCCAACTGTTTTTT. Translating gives CATSRDPRAASTQLFF. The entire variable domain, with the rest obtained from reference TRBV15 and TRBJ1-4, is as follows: DAMVIQNPRYQVTQFGKPVTLSCSQTLNHNVMYWYQQKSSQAPKLLFHYYDKDFNNEADTPDNFQSRRPNTSFCFLDIRSPGLGDTAMYLCATSRDPRAASTQLFFGSGTQLSVL.

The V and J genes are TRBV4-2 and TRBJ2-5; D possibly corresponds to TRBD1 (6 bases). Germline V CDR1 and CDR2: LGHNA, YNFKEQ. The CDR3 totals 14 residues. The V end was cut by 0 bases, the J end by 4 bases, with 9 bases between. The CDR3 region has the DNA TGTGCCAGCAGCCAAGAAGGGGGTCGAGAGACCCAGTACTTC. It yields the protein CASSQEGGRETQYF.

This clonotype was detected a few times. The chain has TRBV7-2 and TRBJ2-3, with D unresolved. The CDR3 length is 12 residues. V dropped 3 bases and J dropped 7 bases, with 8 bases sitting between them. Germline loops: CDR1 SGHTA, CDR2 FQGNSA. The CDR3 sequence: CASSFTSNTQYF. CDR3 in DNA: TGTGCCAGCAGCTTCACTTCGAATACGCAGTATTTT.

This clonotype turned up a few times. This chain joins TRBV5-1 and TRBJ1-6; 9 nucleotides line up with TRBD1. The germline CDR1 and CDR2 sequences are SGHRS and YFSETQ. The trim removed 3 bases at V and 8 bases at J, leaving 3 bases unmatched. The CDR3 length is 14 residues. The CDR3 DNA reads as TGCGCCAGCAGCTCGGGACAGGGTGATTCACCCCTCCACTTT. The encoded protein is CASSSGQGDSPLHF.

The CDR3 loop reads CASSRGRGRTDTQYF. The CDR3 DNA reads as TGTGCCAGCAGCCGGGGCAGGGGGCGGACAGATACGCAGTATTTT. The chain carries TRBV3-1 and TRBJ2-3; 8 nucleotides line up with TRBD1. Germline V gene lookup returns CDR1 LGHDT and CDR2 YNNKEL (reference sequence). With 4 bases clipped from V and 3 bases from J, the junction kept 6 bases outside the gene matches. The CDR3 runs 15 residues.

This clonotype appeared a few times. The CDR3, as DNA: TGTGCCAGCAGCTTAGTCCGGACTAGCGGGACCCAGTACTTC. This sequence encodes CASSLVRTSGTQYF. This chain connects TRBV7-2 to TRBJ2-5, with 10 bases lining up with TRBD2. Germline V gene data show CDR1 as SGHTA and CDR2 as FQGNSA. Trimming took 1 base from V and 7 from J; bases not matched to a gene: 3. CDR3 length: 14 residues.

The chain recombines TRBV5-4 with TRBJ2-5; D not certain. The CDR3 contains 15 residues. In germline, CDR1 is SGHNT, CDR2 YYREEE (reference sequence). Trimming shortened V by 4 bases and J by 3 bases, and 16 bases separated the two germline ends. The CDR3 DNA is TGTGCCAGCAGCCAACGGTCGCTTTTCGAAGAGACCCAGTACTTC. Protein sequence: CASSQRSLFEETQYF.

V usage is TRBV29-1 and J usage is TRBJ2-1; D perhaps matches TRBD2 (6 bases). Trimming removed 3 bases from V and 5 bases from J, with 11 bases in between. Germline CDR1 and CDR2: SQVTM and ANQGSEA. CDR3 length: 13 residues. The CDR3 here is CSVERGTNNEQFF. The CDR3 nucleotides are TGCAGCGTTGAGCGGGGAACCAACAATGAGCAGTTCTTC.

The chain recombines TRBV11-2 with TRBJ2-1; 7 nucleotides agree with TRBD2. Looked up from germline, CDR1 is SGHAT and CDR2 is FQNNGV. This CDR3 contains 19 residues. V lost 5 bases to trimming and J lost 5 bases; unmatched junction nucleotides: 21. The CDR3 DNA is TGTGCCAGCAGCCACGCCCCTTGGATGGAGCGGGGAATCAACAATGAGCAGTTCTTC. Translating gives CASSHAPWMERGINNEQFF.

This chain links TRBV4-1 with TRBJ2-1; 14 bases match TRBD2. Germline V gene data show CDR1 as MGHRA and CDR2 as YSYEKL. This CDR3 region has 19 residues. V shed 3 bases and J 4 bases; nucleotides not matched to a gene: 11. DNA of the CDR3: TGCGCCAGCAGCCATGTCCCGGGACTAGCGGGGGTCCGATACAATGAGCAGTTCTTC. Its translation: CASSHVPGLAGVRYNEQFF.

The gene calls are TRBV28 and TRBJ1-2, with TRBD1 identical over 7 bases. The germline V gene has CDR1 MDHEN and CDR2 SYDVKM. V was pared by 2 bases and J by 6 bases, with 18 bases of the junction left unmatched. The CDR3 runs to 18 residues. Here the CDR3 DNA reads TGTGCCAGCAGTTTACTTCGTGGTCAGGGGGGTGACGGGGATGGCTACACCTTC. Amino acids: CASSLLRGQGGDGDGYTF.

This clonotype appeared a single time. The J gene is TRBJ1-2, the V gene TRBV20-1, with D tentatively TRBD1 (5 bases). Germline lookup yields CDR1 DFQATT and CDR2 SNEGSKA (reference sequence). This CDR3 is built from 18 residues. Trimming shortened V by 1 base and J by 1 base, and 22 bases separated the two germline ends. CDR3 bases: TGCAGTGCTAGAGCTTCCCCCTCCACAGGCTTCCTTAACTATGGCTACACCTTC. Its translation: CSARASPSTGFLNYGYTF.

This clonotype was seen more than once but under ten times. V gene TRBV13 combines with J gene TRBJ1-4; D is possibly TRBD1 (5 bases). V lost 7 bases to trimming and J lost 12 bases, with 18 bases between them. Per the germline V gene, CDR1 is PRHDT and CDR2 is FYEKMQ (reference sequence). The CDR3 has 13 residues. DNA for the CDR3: TGTGCCAGCACCCTTCAAGAGGGGCAGGAACTGTTTTTT. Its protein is CASTLQEGQELFF. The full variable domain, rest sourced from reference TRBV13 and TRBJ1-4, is AAGVIQSPRHLIKEKRETATLKCYPIPRHDTVYWYQQGPGQDPQFLISFYEKMQSDKGSIPDRFSAQQFSDYHSELNMSSLELGDSALYFCASTLQEGQELFFGSGTQLSVL.

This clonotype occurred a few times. The CDR3 reads CSAATGAGANVLTF. CDR3 coding DNA: TGCAGTGCCGCCACAGGGGCTGGGGCCAACGTCCTGACTTTC. The V and J genes are TRBV20-1 and TRBJ2-6; TRBD1 matches 7 bases. In germline, CDR1 is DFQATT, CDR2 SNEGSKA (reference sequence). The J segment lost 2 bases and the V segment lost 6 bases, leaving 4 bases of the junction unmatched. The CDR3 is 14 amino acids.

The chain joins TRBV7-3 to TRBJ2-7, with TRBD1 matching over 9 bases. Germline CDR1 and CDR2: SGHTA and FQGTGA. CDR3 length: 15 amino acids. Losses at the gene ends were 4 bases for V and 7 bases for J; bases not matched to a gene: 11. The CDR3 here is CASSSRQGGPNEQYF. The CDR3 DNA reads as TGTGCCAGCAGCTCCCGACAGGGGGGACCGAATGAGCAGTACTTC.

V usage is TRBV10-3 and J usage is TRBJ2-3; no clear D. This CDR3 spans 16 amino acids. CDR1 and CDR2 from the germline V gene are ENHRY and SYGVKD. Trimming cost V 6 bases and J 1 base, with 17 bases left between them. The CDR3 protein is CAIRQPGPWGTDTQYF. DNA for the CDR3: TGTGCCATCAGGCAACCGGGCCCGTGGGGCACAGATACGCAGTATTTT.

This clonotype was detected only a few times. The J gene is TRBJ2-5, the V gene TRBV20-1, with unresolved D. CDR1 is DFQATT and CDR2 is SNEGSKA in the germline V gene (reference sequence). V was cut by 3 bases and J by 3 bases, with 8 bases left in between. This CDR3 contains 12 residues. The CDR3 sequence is CSASRTEETQYF. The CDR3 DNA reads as TGCAGTGCTAGTCGTACAGAAGAGACCCAGTACTTC.